This T cell receptor (beta chain) was sequenced in a study of blood T cell repertoires in COVID-19. Study context: The United States, Italy and Spain provided the acute and convalescent COVID-19 samples. The cDNA or gDNA used as material had been derived from T cells, B-cell-depleted T cells, or PBMCs.

The V gene's germline CDR1 is MNHEY and CDR2 SVGAGI. V lost 2 bases, J lost 3 bases, and 3 bases stayed unmatched. CDR3 length: 14 residues. Which cohort a participant joined came from the clinical history participants gave. This clone was seen only a few times. As originally analysed: Reference gene primer amplification gave nucleated cell count estimates. Repertoires were generated with immunoSEQ multiplex PCR, while TCRdb's copy carries only in-frame clones and drops some. V and J calls and clone size are copied from that table; D and trimming were computed from the DNA. The sample carries 390,000 or so clones, around 83% recorded once.

The sequencing input was PBMCs or T cells enriched from blood (not recorded which). V is TRBV6-5 and J is TRBJ1-1; 7 nucleotides agree with TRBD1. This TCR derives from a woman aged 45-59 years who had recovered from COVID-19. In DNA form, the CDR3 reads TGTGCCAGCAGTTACGGGGACAGACACACTGAAGCTTTCTTT. Its protein is CASSYGDRHTEAFF.